This TCR beta chain was sequenced during a study of T-cell memory formation after mild COVID-19 (dated by TCRdb to about 2021). For context, the study as a whole: TCR sequence clusters from the two donors were largely donor specific. Two young, previously healthy adult volunteers made up the cohort, one male and one female. T-cell clones expanding and contracting after mild COVID-19 in a couple of donors were tracked by longitudinal TCRalpha and TCRbeta repertoire sequencing. The study at large found these results: Only a couple of mild cases were covered in the study, and larger cohorts including severe cases with pre-infection samples were considered necessary. Contracting CD4+ clones were found mainly in CM and EM memory subsets, while CD8+ clones were enriched in EMRA. Some responding clones were detected in pre-infection memory, which suggested that pre-existing cross-reactive memory T cells had joined the SARS-CoV-2 response. SARS-CoV-2 specificity was not confirmed for the second-wave clones peaking on day 37. Balanced CD4/CD8 phenotypes were observed for clones contracting from day 15 to 85, whereas a bias towards CD4+ was observed for a second wave of clones expanding from day 15 to 37.

These reads were obtained on an Illumina NovaSeq 6000. TCRalpha and TCRbeta cDNA libraries were constructed by 5'RACE with constant-segment primers, with sample barcodes and unique molecular identifiers being introduced. Trizol reagent was used to extract RNA from every sample. Amplification of the libraries took two PCR steps, and the second step added a second sample barcode plus Illumina TruSeq adapters. Sequencing of libraries was performed on an Illumina NovaSeq with 2 x 150 bp paired-end reads. Concerning the study's data processing: With migec v1.2.7, reads were demultiplexed and then collapsed into UMI-guided consensus sequences. Using mixcr v2.1.11, the UMI consensuses were aligned to TRA and TRB V and J templates and assembled into clonotypes. Clonotypes were classified as expanded or contracted when called significant by both edgeR and NoisET, with noise models trained on biological replicates. For edgeR calls, a false discovery rate-adjusted p below 0.01 and a log2 fold-change threshold of 1 were applied. As an exploratory analysis of dynamics, max-normalized trajectories of the 1000 most abundant clonotypes were examined by PCA with hierarchical clustering. Separately sequenced CD4+ and CD8+ repertoires were used to assign the CD4 or CD8 phenotype of responding clones. In-frame beta chains were kept once TCRdb had trimmed the public reads at Q25 with fastp and called clones with MiXCR. Merged by CDR3 protein, the rows form single entries marked with the most common genes and DNA. The V and J calls and clone size come from TCRdb's table, not from the authors' own analysis. The sample table shows a few hundred thousand distinct CDR3 sequences, and more than 15% are seen once. In total, the top ten clones hold more than 20% of the sample.

V is clipped by 4 bases and J by 1 base, and the sequence between their germline boundaries is 7 bases long. CDR1 and CDR2 (LGHDT, YNNKEL) derive from the germline V gene (reference sequence). Inclusive of the bounding cysteine and phenylalanine, the CDR3 is 14 residues long. The entry retains the CDR3 DNA only, 42 bases that are in frame from base 1. This clonotype was seen ten or more times. It has no known antigen specificity. Base qualities are not recorded, but no much larger clone differs from it by a single base. Ficoll-Paque density gradient centrifugation was used to isolate PBMCs. The sequencing sample was made of PBMCs or a T cell subset sorted from them (not recorded which). The sequence links TRBV3-1 to TRBJ2-2; no confident D gene assignment can be made. The receptor's source is a man aged 18 to 35 who had mild COVID-19 (a few samples of this study predate the infection). The sample titles of this study are shuffled in the database, so cell type and time point are left out; the donor was told from shared clones. This receptor carries the CDR3 CASSRFGNTGELFF. The sequence in DNA is TGTGCCAGCAGCCGGTTCGGGAACACCGGGGAGCTGTTTTTT.